This record covers a single TCR beta chain. This record belongs to a study of blood T cell repertoires in COVID-19. Looking at the study overall: Sample material is recorded as cDNA or gDNA derived from T cells, B-cell-depleted T cells, or PBMCs.

CDR3 length equals 16 residues. V lost 3 bases, J lost 1 base, and 16 bases lay in between. Looked up from germline, CDR1 is SGDLS and CDR2 is YYNGEE. Sequencing was performed with immunoSEQ multiplex PCR; in TCRdb, only in-frame clones are kept and a portion is missing. The repertoire consists of 56,000 or so clones, with 91% occurring once and the leading ten covering 5.5% to 8%. The genes are TRBV9 and TRBJ1-1; D call uncertain. This TCR derives from a man between 50 and 59 years old with active COVID-19. Sequencing was carried out using peripheral blood. The CDR3 spells CASSDEIQSGNTEAFF. The CDR3 nucleotides are TGTGCCAGCAGCGACGAAATTCAATCGGGGAACACTGAAGCTTTCTTT. Full variable domain (missing parts from reference TRBV9 and TRBJ1-1): DSGVTQTPKHLITATGQRVTLRCSPRSGDLSVYWYQQSLDQGLQFLIQYYNGEERAKGNILERFSAQQFPDLHSELNLSSLELGDSALYFCASSDEIQSGNTEAFFGQGTRLTVV.